Listed below are T cell receptor beta chains from one sample, sequenced in a study of response to subunit inactivated influenza vaccine. TCRdb reprocessed the RT-PCR reads via MiXCR and lists one record per CDR3 protein. The profile shows about 650,000 distinct CDR3 sequences, about 14% of them singletons. Sequences were derived from PBMCs from blood, sampled approximately 15 days before vaccination. These receptors all stem from a man aged 50-59 years who received an inactivated influenza vaccine. Each CDR3 is given with its conserved first and last residue. The D gene is left open where the match is weak. Rows may omit the clone size; those that give it use once, few, many or a size class.

v_call	j_call	clone_size	d_call	cdr3_aa	cdr3_nt
TRBV27	TRBJ1-1	few	.	CASRSGVGYGTEAFF	.
TRBV24-1	TRBJ2-1	few	.	CATSDSHNEQFF	TGTGCCACCAGTGATTCCCACAATGAGCAGTTCTTC
TRBV3-1	TRBJ2-1	.	TRBD2	CASSPGAGYNEQFF	TGTGCCAGCAGCCCCGGAGCGGGGTACAATGAGCAGTTCTTC
TRBV6-1	TRBJ2-3	many	.	CASRGRGGRDTQYF	TGTGCCAGCAGGGGCAGAGGGGGGAGGGATACGCAGTATTTT
TRBV5-1	TRBJ1-1	.	TRBD1	CASSLGGGAGTEAFF	TGCGCCAGCAGCTTGGGAGGGGGCGCGGGCACTGAAGCTTTCTTT
TRBV6-2/TRBV6-3	TRBJ2-2	.	.	CASSYPPGELFF	TGTGCCAGCAGTTACCCTCCCGGGGAGCTGTTTTTT
TRBV9	TRBJ1-1	many	.	CASSVAVNTEAFF	TGTGCCAGCAGCGTAGCGGTGAACACTGAAGCTTTCTTT
TRBV3-1	TRBJ1-1	few	.	CASSREDKNTEAFF	TGTGCCAGCAGCCGAGAGGACAAGAACACTGAAGCTTTCTTT
TRBV5-1	TRBJ1-5	.	TRBD1	CASSRTGEEPQHF	TGCGCCAGCAGCCGCACAGGGGAGGAGCCCCAGCATTTT
TRBV4-1	TRBJ2-3	.	.	CASSQGGLPTPTDTQYF	TGCGCCAGCAGCCAAGGGGGCCTACCGACTCCCACAGATACGCAGTATTTT
TRBV12-3/TRBV12-4	TRBJ2-5	.	.	CASSPDTVRETQYF	TGTGCCAGCAGTCCGGACACGGTTAGGGAGACCCAGTACTTC